This T cell receptor beta chain stems from a study of regulatory T cells in long-lasting Graves disease. As for the study in general: Persistent cases took antithyroid drugs over 5 years and stayed TSH receptor antibody positive.

Note on this clonotype: Its matching antigen is unknown.

Time point meaning: persistent/refractory GD, antithyroid drugs over 5 years with positive TRAb. From RNA extracted from PBMCs, the TCR library was made. Construction of TCR beta libraries relied on iRepertoire HTBI primers and on Arm-PCR targeting CDR3 regions. One entry per CDR3 protein results from TCRdb running MiXCR on the multiplex PCR reads. The sample consists of roughly 430,000 distinct CDR3 sequences, 21% of them appearing once. General study points: A greater number of public clonotypes (approximately 2,500) was shared by persistent patients than by new patients (roughly 880). Favored usage of TRBV28, TRBJ1-2 and TRBJ2-5 was recorded in persistent disease.

Germline assignment: CDR1 GTSNPN and CDR2 SVGIG (reference sequence). The CDR3 covers 14 residues. J gave up 6 bases and V 1 base, and 5 bases lay outside the gene matches. The sequencing here drew on peripheral blood mononuclear cells (PBMCs), taken when the disease was refractory, from a patient treated with antithyroid drugs. The clonotype was recovered from a female donor with Graves disease. The gene calls are TRBV30 and TRBJ2-2; TRBD2 matches at 7 bases. The CDR3 coding sequence is TGTGCCTGGAGTGCCATAGCGGGCCCCGGGGAGCTGTTTTTT. The encoded protein is CAWSAIAGPGELFF.